The clone carrying this TCR beta chain is termed medium-sized. The target antigen is unknown. CDR1 and CDR2 from the germline V gene are KGHDR and SFDVKD. Trimming pared 4 bases from V and 4 bases from J, leaving 12 bases between. CDR3 size: 14 residues. MiXCR, run by TCRdb on the reads, gives a single entry per CDR3 protein. The data show thousands of distinct CDR3 sequences, roughly 16% seen once. The sample comes from a study of liver allograft versus peripheral blood T cells. Overall study: Transplanted livers held T cell receptor repertoires, and these were compared with repertoires in recipients' peripheral blood.

Whole-study results and caveats: Peripheral blood reportedly held T cell receptor repertoires that differed from those inside liver allografts.

This receptor was taken from a human patient who had a liver transplant. Some of the T cells may derive from the graft donor. The gene calls are TRBV24-1 and TRBJ1-2; D unclear. The CDR3 here is CATSEELTSYGYTF. CDR3 DNA: TGTGCCACCAGTGAGGAACTGACAAGCTATGGCTACACCTTC.